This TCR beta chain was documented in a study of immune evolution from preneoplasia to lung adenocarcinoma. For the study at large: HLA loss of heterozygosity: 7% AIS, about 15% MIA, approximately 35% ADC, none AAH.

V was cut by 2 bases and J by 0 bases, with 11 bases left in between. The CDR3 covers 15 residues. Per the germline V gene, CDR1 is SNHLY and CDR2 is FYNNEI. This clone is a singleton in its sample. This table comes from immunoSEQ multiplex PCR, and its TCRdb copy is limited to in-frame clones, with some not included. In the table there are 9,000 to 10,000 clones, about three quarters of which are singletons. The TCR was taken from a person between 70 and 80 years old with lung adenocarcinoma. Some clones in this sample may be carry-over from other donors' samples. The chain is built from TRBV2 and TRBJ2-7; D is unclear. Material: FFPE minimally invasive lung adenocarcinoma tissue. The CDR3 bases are TGTGCCAGCAGTGAAAGGAACGGCGTCTCCTACGAGCAGTACTTC. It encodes CASSERNGVSYEQYF. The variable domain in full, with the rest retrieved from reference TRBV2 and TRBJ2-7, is EPEVTQTPSHQVTQMGQEVILRCVPISNHLYFYWYRQILGQKVEFLVSFYNNEISEKSEIFDDQFSVERPDGSNFTLKIRSTKLEDSAMYFCASSERNGVSYEQYFGPGTRLTVT.